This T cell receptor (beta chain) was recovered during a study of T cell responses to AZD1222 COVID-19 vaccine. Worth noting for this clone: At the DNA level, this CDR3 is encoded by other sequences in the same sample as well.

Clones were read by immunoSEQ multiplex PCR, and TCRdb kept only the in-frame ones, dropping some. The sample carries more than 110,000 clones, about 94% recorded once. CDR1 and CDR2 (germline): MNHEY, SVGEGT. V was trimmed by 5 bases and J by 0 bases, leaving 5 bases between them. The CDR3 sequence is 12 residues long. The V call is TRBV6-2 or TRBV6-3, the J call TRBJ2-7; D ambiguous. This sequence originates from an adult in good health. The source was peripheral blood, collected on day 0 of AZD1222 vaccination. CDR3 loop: CASSPGSYEQYF. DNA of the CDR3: TGTGCCAGCAGTCCAGGCTCCTACGAGCAGTACTTC.